Listed below are T cell receptor beta chains from one sample, sequenced in a study of blood T cell repertoires in COVID-19. Data came from immunoSEQ multiplex PCR; TCRdb stores just in-frame clones and leaves some out. This sample has approximately 260,000 clones, with around 83% found just once. The sample comprised peripheral blood. Every receptor here comes from a man aged 18-30 years with active or convalescent COVID-19. Each CDR3 is given with its conserved first and last residue. Each record gives: J gene, D gene, clone size, V gene, CDR3 protein, CDR3 DNA. The D gene is left open where the match is weak. The listing skips clone size in some rows; elsewhere it reads once, few, many or a size class.

TRBJ1-5 . . TRBV9 CASSRGTASNQPQHF TGTGCCAGCAGCCGGGGGACGGCGAGCAATCAGCCCCAGCATTTT
TRBJ1-5 . . TRBV30 CAWSRTGNQPQHF TGTGCCTGGAGCCGGACGGGGAATCAGCCCCAGCATTTT
TRBJ2-5 . . TRBV29-1 CSVEGGESGTQYF TGCAGCGTTGAAGGCGGGGAATCGGGGACCCAGTACTTC
TRBJ2-7 . few TRBV24-1 CATSDLLEQYF TGTGCCACCAGTGATTTGCTCGAGCAGTACTTC
TRBJ2-7 TRBD2 . TRBV10-3 CAIRKGLAGEGPYEQYF TGTGCCATCAGAAAGGGACTAGCGGGAGAGGGGCCCTACGAGCAGTACTTC
TRBJ2-1 TRBD2 . TRBV19 CASSIGNSGSGRRFF TGTGCCAGTAGTATAGGTAATAGCGGGAGTGGAAGGAGGTTCTTC
TRBJ1-6 . . TRBV5-1 CASSLRGTYDDTNSPLHF TGCGCCAGCAGCTTAAGAGGGACATACGATGACACAAATTCACCCCTCCACTTT
TRBJ2-6 . . TRBV9 CASRSHSGANVLTF TGTGCCAGCAGATCCCACTCTGGGGCCAACGTCCTGACTTTC
TRBJ2-7 . . TRBV11-3 CASSLGRGVSYEQYF TGTGCCAGCAGCTTGGGGCGGGGAGTCTCCTACGAGCAGTACTTC
TRBJ2-3 . . TRBV16 CASSQVTAGDTQYF TGTGCCAGCAGCCAAGTGACAGCGGGAGATACGCAGTATTTT
TRBJ1-2 . . TRBV18 CASSRGADGYTF TGTGCCAGCTCTCGCGGGGCAGATGGCTACACCTTC
TRBJ2-6 . few TRBV5-6 CASSTRRDLRLSGANVLTF TGTGCCAGCAGCACAAGACGGGATCTCCGCCTCTCTGGGGCCAACGTCCTGACTTTC
TRBJ1-5 TRBD1 . TRBV28 CASRRSGQQNQPQHF TGTGCCAGCAGGAGATCGGGACAGCAAAATCAGCCCCAGCATTTT
TRBJ1-2 . once TRBV19 CASSSPWASNYGYTF TGTGCCAGTAGTAGCCCATGGGCTTCTAACTATGGCTACACCTTC
TRBJ1-5 . . TRBV19 CASSKQGGNQPQHF TGTGCCAGTAGTAAACAGGGCGGGAATCAGCCCCAGCATTTT
TRBJ2-3 TRBD2 . TRBV30 CAWRKPSGGLDTQYF TGTGCCTGGAGAAAGCCTAGCGGGGGCCTGGATACGCAGTATTTT
TRBJ2-1 TRBD1 once TRBV4-1 CASRPSPFDRGLNEQFF TGCGCCAGCAGACCCTCCCCCTTCGACAGGGGACTCAATGAGCAGTTCTTC
TRBJ2-5 TRBD2 few TRBV11-3 CASSDPGLEVAQYF TGTGCCAGCAGCGACCCGGGACTAGAGGTTGCCCAGTACTTC
TRBJ2-1 . . TRBV7-2 CASSLVRGNEQFF TGTGCCAGCAGCTTAGTCAGGGGAAATGAGCAGTTCTTC
TRBJ1-1 . . TRBV11-2 CASSYEAYTEAFF TGTGCCAGCAGCTATGAAGCTTACACTGAAGCTTTCTTT
TRBJ2-7 TRBD1 . TRBV27 CASTPESTGAALYEQYF TGTGCCAGCACCCCAGAGTCAACAGGGGCTGCCCTTTACGAGCAGTACTTC
TRBJ1-1 . once TRBV13 CASSLHGLAFF TGTGCCAGCAGCTTACATGGCTTGGCTTTCTTT
TRBJ2-7 TRBD2 . TRBV5-1 CASSYGTSTSYEQYF TGCGCCAGCAGCTACGGGACTAGTACTTCCTACGAGCAGTACTTC
TRBJ2-7 . . TRBV15 CATSRDGGTPYEQYF TGTGCCACCAGCAGAGATGGGGGGACTCCCTACGAGCAGTACTTC
TRBJ1-6 . . TRBV27 CASSPSRSSYNSPLHF TGTGCCAGCAGTCCTTCCAGAAGCTCCTATAATTCACCCCTCCACTTT
TRBJ2-2 . . TRBV6-5 CASSFSSEADTGELFF TGTGCCAGCAGTTTCAGTAGCGAGGCGGACACCGGGGAGCTGTTTTTT
TRBJ1-5 TRBD1 . TRBV6-2/TRBV6-3 CASSTEPGQGWQPQHF TGTGCCAGCAGCACCGAACCCGGACAGGGTTGGCAGCCCCAGCATTTT
TRBJ1-4 . . TRBV6-5 CASSYSANEKLFF TGTGCCAGCAGTTACTCGGCCAATGAAAAACTGTTTTTT
TRBJ1-1 . once TRBV12-3/TRBV12-4 CASSFQGNTEAFF TGTGCCAGCAGTTTCCAGGGGAACACTGAAGCTTTCTTT
TRBJ1-5 . once TRBV6-6 CASSYRGGDSNQPQHF TGTGCCAGCAGTTACCGGGGTGGAGATAGCAATCAGCCCCAGCATTTT
TRBJ1-3 . . TRBV13 CASSPLRQDPGNTIYF TGTGCCAGCAGCCCTCTACGACAGGATCCGGGAAACACCATATATTTT
TRBJ2-5 . . TRBV19 CASSSHILETQYF TGTGCCAGTAGTTCGCATATCTTAGAAACCCAGTACTTC
TRBJ1-4 TRBD1 once TRBV5-1 CASGKGGTENEKLFF TGCGCCAGCGGGAAAGGCGGGACAGAAAATGAAAAACTGTTTTTT
TRBJ1-6 TRBD1 . TRBV3-1/TRBV3-2 CASGTGAYNSPLHF TGTGCCAGCGGGACAGGGGCCTATAATTCACCCCTCCACTTT
TRBJ2-7 TRBD1 few TRBV5-4 CASSPTRDSSYEQYF TGTGCCAGCAGCCCGACCCGGGACAGTTCCTACGAGCAGTACTTC
TRBJ2-5 TRBD1 . TRBV5-1 CASSLSRLTGAVETQYF TGCGCCAGCAGCTTGTCAAGACTCACAGGGGCTGTAGAGACCCAGTACTTC
TRBJ2-2 TRBD1 . TRBV3-1/TRBV3-2 CASSQDGTGGFHPNTGELFF TGTGCCAGCAGCCAAGATGGGACAGGGGGCTTTCATCCGAACACCGGGGAGCTGTTTTTT
TRBJ1-1 TRBD1 . TRBV5-4 CASSNRQGHTEAFF TGTGCCAGCAGCAACCGACAGGGTCACACTGAAGCTTTCTTT
TRBJ2-7 TRBD2 . TRBV7-2 CASSSSGNVYEQYF TGTGCCAGCAGCTCTAGCGGGAATGTATACGAGCAGTACTTC
TRBJ1-5 . . TRBV6-5 CASAGQLDTEPQHF TGTGCCAGCGCTGGACAGCTAGATACAGAGCCCCAGCATTTT
TRBJ1-1 TRBD1 . TRBV5-1 CASSLGTGGEAFF TGCGCCAGCAGTTTAGGCACAGGGGGCGAAGCTTTCTTT
TRBJ1-2 . . TRBV5-5 CASSFQGTGGYTF TGTGCCAGCAGCTTCCAGGGGACGGGAGGCTACACCTTC
TRBJ2-1 . . TRBV4-2 CASSQDDGGGPYNEQFF TGTGCCAGCAGCCAAGATGATGGCGGGGGCCCCTACAATGAGCAGTTCTTC
TRBJ2-7 . once TRBV9 CASSPRPGYEQYF TGTGCCAGCAGCCCCCGCCCAGGGTACGAGCAGTACTTC
TRBJ2-1 . . TRBV5-1 CASSLPPGQTYNEQFF TGCGCCAGCAGCTTGCCACCGGGACAAACCTACAATGAGCAGTTCTTC
TRBJ1-2 TRBD1 once TRBV19 CASRTGGGYTF TGTGCCAGTAGGACAGGGGGCGGCTACACCTTC
TRBJ1-1 TRBD1 . TRBV18 CASSPDRGDTEAFF TGTGCCAGCTCACCCGACAGGGGGGACACTGAAGCTTTCTTT
TRBJ2-3 . . TRBV6-5 CASRTRSPSTDTQYF TGTGCCTCCCGTACCCGGAGTCCTAGCACAGATACGCAGTATTTT
TRBJ2-5 . . TRBV7-3 CASSFFGSQETQYF TGTGCCAGCAGCTTTTTCGGGTCCCAAGAGACCCAGTACTTC
TRBJ1-6 . . TRBV7-9 CASSHSNSPLHF TGTGCCAGCAGCCACAGTAATTCACCCCTCCACTTT
TRBJ1-1 TRBD1 . TRBV7-2 CASSLASTGGTEAFF TGTGCCAGCAGCCTTGCGTCGACAGGGGGCACTGAAGCTTTCTTT
TRBJ2-1 . . TRBV5-4 CASSRRKGTGSYNEQFF TGTGCCAGCAGCCGGCGGAAGGGGACTGGCTCCTACAATGAGCAGTTCTTC
TRBJ1-5 . . TRBV7-9 CASSAEADSNQPQHF TGTGCCAGCAGCGCCGAGGCGGATAGCAATCAGCCCCAGCATTTT
TRBJ1-4 . . TRBV2 CASRRSAGEKLFF TGTGCCAGCCGGAGGAGTGCCGGGGAAAAACTGTTTTTT
TRBJ1-2 . . TRBV2 CASSLLKGGYGYTF TGTGCCAGTTCCTTGTTAAAGGGCGGGTATGGCTACACCTTC